This TCR beta chain was recorded in a study of T cell repertoires in cytomegalovirus infection. Across the study: It can be stated that public TCR beta signatures indicated CMV infection as well as a matching HLA type.

There are a few counts of this clonotype. Its antigen is undetermined. TCRdb re-derived calls from the reads in MiXCR, one entry per CDR3 protein. The sample lists 100,000 to 150,000 distinct CDR3 sequences; roughly 25% were seen once. Germline assignment: CDR1 ENHRY and CDR2 SYGVKD. Between the trimmed V and J ends, which lost 4 bases and 0 bases, there was a span of 6 bases. CDR3 length equals 13 residues. This chain links TRBV10-3 with TRBJ1-1, with a possible D match to TRBD1 (5 bases). The specimen was PBMCs, sequenced either directly or after in vitro stimulation (not recorded which). The receptor comes from a human donor in good health (CMV status not recorded). Some clones in this sample may be carry-over from other donors' samples. The CDR3 loop is CAISGGVNTEAFF. The CDR3 bases are TGTGCCATCAGTGGAGGGGTGAACACTGAAGCTTTCTTT.